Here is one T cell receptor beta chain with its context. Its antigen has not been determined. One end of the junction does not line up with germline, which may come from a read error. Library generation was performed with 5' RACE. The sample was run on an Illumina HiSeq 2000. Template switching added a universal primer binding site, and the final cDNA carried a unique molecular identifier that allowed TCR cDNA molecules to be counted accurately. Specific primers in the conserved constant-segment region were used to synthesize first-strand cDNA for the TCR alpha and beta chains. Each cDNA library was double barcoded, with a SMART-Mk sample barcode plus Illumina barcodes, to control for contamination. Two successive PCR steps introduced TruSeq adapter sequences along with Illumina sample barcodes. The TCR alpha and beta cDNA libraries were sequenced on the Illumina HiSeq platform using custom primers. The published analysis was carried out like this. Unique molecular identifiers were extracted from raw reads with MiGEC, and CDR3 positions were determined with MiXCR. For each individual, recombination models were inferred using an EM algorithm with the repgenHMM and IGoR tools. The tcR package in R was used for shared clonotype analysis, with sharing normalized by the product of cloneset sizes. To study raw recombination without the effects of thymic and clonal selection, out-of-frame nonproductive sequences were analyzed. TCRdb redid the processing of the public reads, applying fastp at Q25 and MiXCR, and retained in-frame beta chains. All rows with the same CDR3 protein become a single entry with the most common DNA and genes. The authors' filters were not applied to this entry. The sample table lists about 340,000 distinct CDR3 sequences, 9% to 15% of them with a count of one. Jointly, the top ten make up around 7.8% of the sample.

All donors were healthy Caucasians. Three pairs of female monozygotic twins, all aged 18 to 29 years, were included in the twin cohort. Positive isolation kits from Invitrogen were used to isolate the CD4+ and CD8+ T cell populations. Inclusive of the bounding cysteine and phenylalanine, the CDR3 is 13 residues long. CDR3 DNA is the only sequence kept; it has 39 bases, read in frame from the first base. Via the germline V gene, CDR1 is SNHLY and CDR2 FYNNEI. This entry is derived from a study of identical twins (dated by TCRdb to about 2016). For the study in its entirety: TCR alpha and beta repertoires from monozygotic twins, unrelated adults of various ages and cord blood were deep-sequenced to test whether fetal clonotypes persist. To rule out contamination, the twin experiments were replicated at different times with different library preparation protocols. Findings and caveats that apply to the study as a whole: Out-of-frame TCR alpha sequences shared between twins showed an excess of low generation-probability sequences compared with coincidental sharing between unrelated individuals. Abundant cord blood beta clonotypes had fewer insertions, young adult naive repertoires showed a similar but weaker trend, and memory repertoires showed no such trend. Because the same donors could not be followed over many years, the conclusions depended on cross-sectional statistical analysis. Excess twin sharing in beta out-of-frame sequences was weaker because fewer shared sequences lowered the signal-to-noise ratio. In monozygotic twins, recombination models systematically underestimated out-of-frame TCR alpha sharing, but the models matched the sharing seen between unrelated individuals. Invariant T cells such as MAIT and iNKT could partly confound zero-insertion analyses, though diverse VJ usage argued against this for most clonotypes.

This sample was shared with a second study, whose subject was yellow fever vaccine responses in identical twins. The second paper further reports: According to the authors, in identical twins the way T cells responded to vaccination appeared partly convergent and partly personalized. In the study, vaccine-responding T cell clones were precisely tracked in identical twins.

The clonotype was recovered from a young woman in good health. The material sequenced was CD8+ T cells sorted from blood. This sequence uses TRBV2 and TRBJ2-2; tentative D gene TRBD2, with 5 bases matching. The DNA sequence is TGTGCCAGCATAGTCTCGAACACCGGGGAGCCGTTTTTT. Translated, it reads CASIVSNTGEPFF.